The 27 T cell receptor beta chains given below trace back to one sample, sequenced in a study of blood T cell repertoires in COVID-19. Here immunoSEQ multiplex PCR was the method, and the copy in TCRdb shows in-frame clones only, minus some. The table lists more than 200,000 clones, more than 70% of them singletons. Source material: PBMCs or T cells enriched from blood (not recorded which). Receptor source: a woman aged 40 to 49 with acute COVID-19.

This rearrangement joins TRBV24-1 to TRBJ1-2; maybe TRBD1 (5 bases). Trimming removed 4 bases at V and 5 bases at J, with 13 bases between. Germline V gene sequence: CDR1 KGHDR, CDR2 SFDVKD. This CDR3 has 14 amino acids. CDR3 protein: CATSDTGTAYGYTF. The CDR3 DNA is TGTGCCACCAGTGACACCGGGACTGCGTATGGCTACACCTTC.

This chain connects TRBV6-5 to TRBJ1-5; D uncertain. V lost 6 bases, J lost 3 bases, and 9 bases lay in between. Germline V gene sequence: CDR1 MNHEY, CDR2 SVGAGI. This CDR3 region has 13 residues. This CDR3 is CASRRVDNQPQHF. In DNA form, the CDR3 reads TGTGCCAGCAGGAGGGTGGACAATCAGCCCCAGCATTTT.

The V gene is TRBV13, the J gene TRBJ2-7; 8 bases match TRBD1. Germline V gene lookup returns CDR1 PRHDT and CDR2 FYEKMQ (reference sequence). This CDR3 spans 15 amino acids. The ends lost 5 bases at V and 4 bases at J; junction bases unmatched: 10. CDR3 loop: CASSPRRTGSYEQYF. DNA of the CDR3: TGTGCCAGCAGCCCGCGAAGGACAGGGAGTTACGAGCAGTACTTC. Full variable domain (rest looked up from reference TRBV13 and TRBJ2-7): AAGVIQSPRHLIKEKRETATLKCYPIPRHDTVYWYQQGPGQDPQFLISFYEKMQSDKGSIPDRFSAQQFSDYHSELNMSSLELGDSALYFCASSPRRTGSYEQYFGPGTRLTVT.

CDR3 in amino acids: CASSSLSGSSSYEQYF. As DNA, the CDR3 is TGTGCCAGCAGTTCCCTCTCCGGGAGCAGCTCCTACGAGCAGTACTTC. This sequence joins TRBV6-5 and TRBJ2-7; D is possibly TRBD2 (6 bases). In germline, CDR1 is MNHEY, CDR2 SVGAGI. The CDR3 extends over 16 amino acids. V was clipped by 4 bases and J by 0 bases, with 16 bases between them.

The rearrangement links TRBV5-4 to TRBJ1-6; TRBD1 matches at 7 bases. J lost 9 bases, V lost 1 base, and 4 bases had no gene match. The CDR3 consists of 14 residues. Germline V gives CDR1 SGHNT, CDR2 YYREEE (reference sequence). The CDR3 loop is CASSLRQGGSPLHF. The CDR3 nucleotides are TGTGCCAGCAGCTTGCGACAGGGCGGTTCACCCCTCCACTTT.

The chain combines TRBV24-1 with TRBJ2-5; 7 nucleotides match TRBD1. The CDR3 is 17 amino acids. V lost 1 base, J lost 5 bases, and 12 bases stayed unmatched. The germline V gene has CDR1 KGHDR and CDR2 SFDVKD. The CDR3 sequence: CATSDFTGEGGEETQYF. CDR3 DNA sequence: TGTGCCACCAGTGATTTTACCGGCGAAGGGGGCGAGGAGACCCAGTACTTC.

V usage is TRBV27 and J usage is TRBJ2-7; the D gene is possibly TRBD1 (6 bases). Trimming cost V 0 bases and J 2 bases, with 17 bases left between them. The CDR3 is 17 residues long. Germline V gene data show CDR1 as MNHEY and CDR2 as SMNVEV (reference sequence). The CDR3 loop is CASSLSLVDSLAYEQYF. CDR3 DNA: TGTGCCAGCAGTTTATCGCTCGTGGACAGCCTTGCCTACGAGCAGTACTTC.

The chain joins TRBV9 to TRBJ1-5, with TRBD1 as a possible D gene (5 bases). CDR3 length equals 16 residues. Trimming removed 3 bases at V and 1 base at J, with 14 bases between. Germline V gene data show CDR1 as SGDLS and CDR2 as YYNGEE. The CDR3 region has the DNA TGTGCCAGCAGCGCCAGGGAGGGCGGAAGCAATCAGCCCCAGCATTTT. Its translation is CASSAREGGSNQPQHF.

This rearrangement joins TRBV27 to TRBJ1-1; D possibly corresponds to TRBD1 (5 bases). Germline CDR1 MNHEY, CDR2 SMNVEV (reference sequence). This CDR3 contains 15 residues. Trimming took 3 bases from V and 1 from J, leaving 12 bases between them. In DNA form, the CDR3 reads TGTGCCAGCAGTTTCGGGGGGGGAACGAACACTGAAGCTTTCTTT. Translating gives CASSFGGGTNTEAFF.

The chain uses TRBV7-9 and TRBJ1-5; 10 bases fit TRBD1. This CDR3 region has 19 residues. V lost 0 bases to trimming and J lost 9 bases; unmatched junction nucleotides: 17. CDR1 and CDR2 (germline): SEHNR, FQNEAQ (reference sequence). The CDR3 DNA follows: TGTGCCAGCAGCTTAGCGCTCCTCGGGACAGGGGAAATTTTCGGGCCCCAGCATTTT. It specifies CASSLALLGTGEIFGPQHF.

The rearrangement links TRBV29-1 to TRBJ1-5; D is undetermined. From germline, CDR1 is SQVTM and CDR2 ANQGSEA. V shed 4 bases and J shed 0 bases, with 7 bases lying between them. CDR3 length: 13 amino acids. Here the CDR3 DNA reads TGCAGCGTTGTGGCAGGTAGCAATCAGCCCCAGCATTTT. Its protein is CSVVAGSNQPQHF.

This chain uses TRBV29-1 with TRBJ2-7; TRBD2 aligns across 7 bases. The germline V gene encodes CDR1 SQVTM and CDR2 ANQGSEA. Trimming at V came to 3 bases and at J to 2 bases, leaving 1 base not matched to a gene. This CDR3 comprises 12 residues. The CDR3 DNA reads as TGCAGCGTTGACGGGGGGACCTACGAGCAGTACTTC. Translating gives CSVDGGTYEQYF.

The CDR3 reads CASSPSSGDYGYTF. The CDR3 region has the DNA TGTGCCAGCTCGCCTAGCTCCGGGGACTATGGCTACACCTTC. This chain joins TRBV18 and TRBJ1-2; D ambiguous. This CDR3 is built from 14 residues. V lost 6 bases and J lost 3, with 14 bases in between. Germline values: CDR1 KGHSH, CDR2 LQKENI.

This chain connects TRBV11-2 to TRBJ1-2; 7 bases line up with TRBD1. The CDR3 is made up of 16 amino acids. Germline V CDR1 and CDR2: SGHAT, FQNNGV. V was pared by 1 base and J by 1 base, with 6 bases of the junction left unmatched. The CDR3 bases are TGTGCCAGCAGCTTAGGGCGACAGGGCGTTAACTATGGCTACACCTTC. Protein sequence: CASSLGRQGVNYGYTF.

This chain links TRBV6-1 with TRBJ2-1, with TRBD1 matching 8 bases. CDR1 is MNHNS, CDR2 SASEGT, per germline. Trimming took 2 bases from V and 7 from J; bases not matched to a gene: 7. CDR3 length equals 15 residues. CDR3 loop: CASSEHGQGMNEQFF. CDR3 bases: TGTGCCAGCAGTGAACACGGACAGGGTATGAATGAGCAGTTCTTC.

The chain employs TRBV7-8 and TRBJ2-4; D is uncertain. The CDR3 runs to 14 residues. Trimming stripped 5 bases from V and 0 bases from J, with 8 bases between. The germline CDR1 and CDR2 sequences are SGHVS and FQNEAQ. The CDR3 here is CASSPSLAKNIQYF. CDR3 sequence (DNA): TGTGCCAGCAGCCCCTCGTTAGCCAAAAACATTCAGTACTTC. The whole variable domain, filled in from reference TRBV7-8 and TRBJ2-4, reads GAGVSQSPRYKVAKRGQDVALRCDPISGHVSLFWYQQALGQGPEFLTYFQNEAQLDKSGLPSDRFFAERPEGSVSTLKIQRTQQEDSAVYLCASSPSLAKNIQYFGAGTRLSVL.

The V call is TRBV28, the J call TRBJ1-6, with no clear D. V was pared by 6 bases and J by 7 bases, with 16 bases between. CDR1 MDHEN and CDR2 SYDVKM come from the germline V gene. The CDR3 is 15 amino acids. The CDR3 reads CASRKLGIQNSPLHF. CDR3 bases: TGTGCCAGCAGAAAACTCGGGATACAAAATTCACCCCTCCACTTT.

This chain connects TRBV24-1 to TRBJ2-1; D might be TRBD2 (6 bases). V lost 4 bases and J 4 bases, leaving 16 bases between the germline ends. The CDR3 totals 16 residues. Germline V gene data show CDR1 as KGHDR and CDR2 as SFDVKD. The CDR3 bases are TGTGCCACCAGTGAGCCAGGCGCGGGGTCGTACAATGAGCAGTTCTTC. Protein: CATSEPGAGSYNEQFF.

This sequence joins TRBV3-1 (or the pseudogene TRBV3-2) and TRBJ1-2; D might be TRBD1 (5 bases). The CDR3 is 14 amino acids. The germline V gene has CDR1 LGHDT and CDR2 YNNKEL (reference sequence). Trimming shortened V by 1 base and J by 4 bases, and 10 bases separated the two germline ends. CDR3 in amino acids: CASSQVGQFYGYTF. Here the CDR3 DNA reads TGTGCCAGCAGCCAAGTGGGGCAGTTCTATGGCTACACCTTC.

The chain links TRBV5-5 to TRBJ2-7; 11 bases match TRBD2. The germline V gene encodes CDR1 SGHKS and CDR2 YYEKEE (reference sequence). V gave up 2 bases and J gave up 2 bases; unmatched junction bases: 3. The CDR3 sequence is 15 residues long. This CDR3 is CASSLDSGGAYEQYF. DNA for the CDR3: TGTGCCAGCAGCTTAGATAGCGGGGGGGCCTACGAGCAGTACTTC.

The V call is TRBV19, the J call TRBJ2-5; 7 bases align to TRBD1. With 3 bases clipped from V and 6 bases from J, the junction kept 13 bases outside the gene matches. From germline, CDR1 is LNHDA and CDR2 SQIVND (reference sequence). CDR3 length: 16 residues. In DNA form, the CDR3 reads TGTGCCAGTAGTATTAGGGGGCAGGGGGATCTCCAGACCCAGTACTTC. Translated, it gives CASSIRGQGDLQTQYF. Together with reference TRBV19 and TRBJ2-5, the CDR3 gives the full variable domain: DGGITQSPKYLFRKEGQNVTLSCEQNLNHDAMYWYRQDPGQGLRLIYYSQIVNDFQKGDIAEGYSVSREKKESFPLTVTSAQKNPTAFYLCASSIRGQGDLQTQYFGPGTRLLVL.

This clone has only a few counts. V is TRBV5-1 and J is TRBJ2-7; the match to TRBD1 covers 7 bases. CDR3 length: 15 residues. In germline, CDR1 is SGHRS, CDR2 YFSETQ. The V segment lost 4 bases and the J segment 0 bases; nucleotides outside the gene matches: 7. The CDR3 loop is CASSGWDSYSYEQYF. The DNA for the CDR3 is TGCGCCAGCAGCGGGTGGGACAGTTACTCCTACGAGCAGTACTTC.

This clone showed up just a few times. The gene calls are TRBV9 and TRBJ1-6, with 7 bases matching TRBD1. The CDR3 totals 15 residues. The germline V gene has CDR1 SGDLS and CDR2 YYNGEE. V was pared by 4 bases and J by 7 bases, with 8 bases of the junction left unmatched. In DNA, the CDR3 is TGTGCCAGCAGCTATAATACAGGGGACAATTCACCCCTCCACTTT. This codes for CASSYNTGDNSPLHF.

This clone showed up many times. The rearrangement links TRBV4-3 to TRBJ2-2; D may be TRBD2 (6 bases). CDR3 size: 14 residues. Germline lookup yields CDR1 LGHNA and CDR2 YSLEER. Trimming removed 8 bases at V and 7 bases at J, with 17 bases between. CDR3 DNA sequence: TGCGCCAGCGGGTCAGGAGGGCTGGGCGGGGAGCTGTTTTTT. This encodes CASGSGGLGGELFF.

About this clone itself: Mismatch with germline at one junction end may stem from a read error. This chain joins TRBV11-2 and TRBJ2-7; tentative D call: TRBD1 (5 bases). From germline, CDR1 is SGHAT and CDR2 FQNNGV. The CDR3 loop spans 11 amino acids. The CDR3 DNA is TGTGCCAGCAGCTTCGACAGCCTCCCTAGATTC. Translation gives CASSFDSLPRF.

The J gene is TRBJ1-1, the V gene TRBV7-9; 10 nucleotides align to TRBD1. This CDR3 region has 13 residues. Germline V gene sequence: CDR1 SEHNR, CDR2 FQNEAQ (reference sequence). Trimming removed 6 bases from V and 4 bases from J; junction bases left unmatched: 2. The CDR3 DNA sequence: TGTGCCAGCAGTCGGACAGGGGGCACTGAAGCTTTCTTT. This encodes CASSRTGGTEAFF.

The chain uses TRBV7-3 and TRBJ2-5, with 10 bases aligning to TRBD1. The germline CDR1 and CDR2 sequences are SGHTA and FQGTGA. Trimming removed 5 bases from V and 4 bases from J; junction bases left unmatched: 4. The CDR3 consists of 14 residues. The CDR3 DNA reads TGTGCCAGCAGCCCCGGGACAGGGGTAGAGACCCAGTACTTC. Translating gives CASSPGTGVETQYF.